This T cell receptor (beta chain) was sequenced for a study of shared clonotypes between healthy human individuals (dated by TCRdb to 2020 to 2022). Regarding the research as a whole: A few men and two women, aged 18 to 49 years, made up the cohort. Blood TCR repertoires of a handful of healthy adults were deeply sequenced to estimate repertoire size and the extent of clonotype sharing between individuals. Leukapheresis yielded between about 0.85 and 9 billion PBMCs per donor. For each donor, CD4 naive and CD4 memory were each run on three plates, CD8 naive on two plates, and CD8 memory on one plate. Libraries were prepared and TCR repertoires were sequenced by different laboratories using diverse techniques, in order to increase sequencing depth and limit assay-specific biases.

Healthy HIV-negative adults with no recently reported acute infections or vaccinations were included as donors. Only Caucasian adults living in Nashville, Tennessee, USA were represented among the donors. CD4+ T cells were enriched by magnetic negative selection; naive cells were then positively selected on CD45RA, and the negative fraction formed the memory subset. Blood was collected by leukapheresis, and PBMCs were isolated by Ficoll-Histopaque density gradient centrifugation and then cryopreserved in liquid nitrogen vapor phase. Analytical flow cytometry was used to check the purity and quantity of every magnetically sorted T cell population. Genomic DNA was isolated from every sorted fraction and measured by UV absorbance on a Nanodrop 2000c. On the study overall, not on this receptor specifically: Because the study included only a small number of donors, the genetic and exposure-history diversity represented was limited. Sampling was restricted to blood, and TCR repertoires in tissues likely differ from the TCR repertoires found in blood. Higher generation probabilities were observed for clonotypes shared by all four sorted-subset donors than for non-shared clonotypes. Incomplete sequencing was indicated by rarefaction of sorted-subset datasets, despite the large sequencing depth. Pairwise subsampling indicated that sequencing depth was expected to affect the degree of clonotype sharing among donors. Sharing across several donors was observed for roughly 5.4% of naive CD4, 3% to 4% of naive CD8, about 2.5% of memory CD4, and roughly 0.4% of memory CD8 clonotypes. Larger estimated clonotype richness was generally found for naive subsets than for memory subsets.

For this clone: What this receptor recognizes is not known. No base qualities exist here, and no much larger clone lies one base off it.

TCR CDR3 regions were amplified from genomic DNA by multiplex PCR using the deep immunoSEQ assay. Extracted genomic DNA from each cell subset was distributed evenly across all wells of several immunoSEQ 96-well plates, and each plate was treated as a replicate. For sorted subsets, 150 to 250 ng genomic DNA, equal to about 30,000 T cell genomes, was loaded into each replicate PCR. Purified libraries were measured with a Qubit 3.0 fluorometer, size-checked on a Bioanalyzer 2100, and measured again with the KAPA Library Quantification kit. Each immunoSEQ 96-well plate was sequenced on its own single-read 150-cycle Illumina NextSeq 550 flow cell. As for how the authors treated the data: Because only junctional sequences without quality scores were contained in the immunoSEQ output, filtering matching that applied to full-length reads could not be performed. To assign V/J genes and CDR3, sequences were annotated against IMGT germline references using PyIR, a Python wrapper for IgBLAST v1.9. Reads were filtered out if the reads had weak V/J assignments (E-value above 1e-6), no CDR3, stop codons, out-of-frame junctions, or ambiguous translated residues. A V3J clonotype was defined by an identical inferred V gene, J gene, and CDR3 amino acid sequence. To compute the percentage overlap between repertoires, the number of shared unique clonotypes was divided by the size of the smaller repertoire. Richness of each repertoire was evaluated using RTK rarefaction, the Chao1 estimator, and Recon v2.1 estimates of unobserved clonotypes. OLGA was used to compute generation probabilities for all TCRbeta clonotypes that the gDNA method yielded from a handful of donors. TCRdb obtained this table from immuneACCESS and retained in-frame rearrangements with V and J assigned. These tables miss some clones; where compared with another copy, unresolved V genes account for less than half of the shortfall, and the remainder is unexplained. Clonal size and the V and J genes are those of that table, whereas D and trimming came from the DNA. In all, the sample holds about 2 million clones, and 85% to 95% of those were seen once. The leading ten clones occupy under 0.15% of the sample.

V has 2 bases trimmed and J has 6 bases trimmed; junction bases matching no gene number 6. For CDR1 and CDR2, the germline V gene lists MNHEY and SVGAGI. The CDR3 starts with the cysteine, ends with the phenylalanine, and has 14 residues. Of all the DNA, just the CDR3 is kept, 42 bases in frame from base 1. This TCR came from a man in his late teens or twenties in good health. The sequencing input was naive CD4+ T cells sorted from blood. The cell subset or site label corresponds to: CD45RA+ positively selected. The rearrangement combines TRBV6-5 with TRBJ2-7, with 8 bases aligning to TRBD1. The CDR3 in this case is CASSYHRTGFEQYF. The base sequence is TGTGCCAGCAGTTACCATCGGACAGGGTTCGAGCAGTACTTC.